One TCR beta chain is described in this entry. Trimming removed 6 bases from V and 2 bases from J; junction bases left unmatched: 8. This CDR3 region has 14 residues. Looked up from germline, CDR1 is DFQATT and CDR2 is SNEGSKA (reference sequence). The data originate from a study of CD8 T cells in Susac syndrome. Reverse transcription of about 0.5 to 1 ug RNA used random hexamers. TCRdb fed the immunoSEQ multiplex PCR reads into MiXCR, producing one record per CDR3 protein. This sample carries around 130,000 distinct CDR3 sequences, around 91% of them seen once, and the ten largest clones take approximately 0.24%.

The V call is TRBV20-1, the J call TRBJ2-7; 9 nucleotides agree with TRBD2. The sample taken for sequencing was CD8+ T cells from PBMCs. The receptor was derived from a human donor with multiple sclerosis. CDR3 amino acids: CSATRLAEPYEQYF. CDR3 DNA: TGCAGTGCAACCCGACTAGCGGAACCCTACGAGCAGTACTTC.